This T cell receptor beta chain was recovered during a study of T cells after yellow fever vaccination. Study outcomes and limitations: A large majority of primary-vaccination clones showed up again after the booster (about 97% CD4, roughly 88% CD8).

Germline V gene sequence: CDR1 SQVTM, CDR2 ANQGSEA. Trimming took 4 bases from V and 3 from J; bases not matched to a gene: 8. The CDR3 runs 16 residues. UMIs were added to TCR cDNA along with a universal primer site when it was made by 5'RACE template switching. MiXCR was run by TCRdb on the 5' RACE reads, yielding one entry per CDR3 protein. This table has roughly 310,000 distinct CDR3 sequences, around 3.6% appearing once. This clonotype has more than one count but fewer than ten. Its antigen is undetermined. The material sequenced was PBMCs, taken on the day of the yellow fever booster vaccination. The chain has TRBV29-1 and TRBJ2-2, with 10 bases matching TRBD2. This receptor was obtained from a man between 18 and 35 years old who received the YFV17D yellow fever vaccine. CDR3: CSVVDLAGDHTGELFF. CDR3 bases: TGCAGCGTTGTGGACCTAGCGGGGGATCACACCGGGGAGCTGTTTTTT.